The present entry profiles one TCR beta chain with its context. The sample originates from a study of patients and donors after allogeneic stem cell transplantation. Each CDR3 protein is one row after TCRdb ran MiXCR on the RT-PCR reads. Among about 960,000 distinct CDR3 sequences, roughly 18% were seen once, and the ten largest hold approximately 5.9%. Looked up from germline, CDR1 is MNHEY and CDR2 is SMNVEV (reference sequence). This CDR3 spans 17 amino acids. V trimming: 5 bases; J trimming: 5 bases; junction bases outside the gene matches: 11. The chain uses TRBV27 and TRBJ2-2; TRBD1 matches at 10 bases. The origin of this receptor is a human donor who was either an allogeneic HSCT recipient or a stem cell or donor lymphocyte infusion donor (not recorded which). It is not recorded whose cells these are; they may come from a transplant donor. Sequenced input: blood, either unsorted or a sorted T cell fraction (not recorded which). This CDR3 is CASSPRDRGLLTGELFF. CDR3 nucleotide sequence: TGTGCCAGCAGTCCCCGGGACAGGGGTCTCCTTACCGGGGAGCTGTTTTTT.